One sample yielded the 6 T cell receptor beta chains listed below, sequenced in a study of human T cells and chemical hapten exposure. Blood, whole and unfractionated, served as the source for total RNA extraction. One entry per CDR3 protein results from TCRdb running MiXCR on the 5' RACE reads. The sample records about 140,000 distinct CDR3 sequences, 3.5% to 5% being singletons. The receptors derive from a female donor in good health.

The chain couples TRBV28 to TRBJ2-7; 7 bases fit TRBD1. This CDR3 comprises 16 residues. Germline values: CDR1 MDHEN, CDR2 SYDVKM. The J segment lost 0 bases and the V segment lost 5 bases, leaving 10 bases of the junction unmatched. The CDR3 coding sequence is TGTGCCAGCAGTCAACTCGGGACAGCGATCTCCTACGAGCAGTACTTC. It codes for CASSQLGTAISYEQYF.

This clonotype was counted many times. The chain has TRBV5-1 and TRBJ2-3, with 7 bases lining up with TRBD2. CDR3 size: 15 residues. After removal of 1 base from V and 2 bases from J, the junction contained 4 bases not matched to a gene. The germline gives CDR1 SGHRS, CDR2 YFSETQ. CDR3: CASSLNAGDTDTQYF. The CDR3, as DNA: TGCGCCAGCAGCTTGAACGCGGGGGACACAGATACGCAGTATTTT. The full variable domain, its missing parts supplied by reference TRBV5-1 and TRBJ2-3, is KAGVTQTPRYLIKTRGQQVTLSCSPISGHRSVSWYQQTPGQGLQFLFEYFSETQRNKGNFPGRFSGRQFSNSRSEMNVSTLELGDSALYLCASSLNAGDTDTQYFGPGTRLTVL.

This clonotype occurred many times. V usage is TRBV4-3 and J usage is TRBJ1-2; D is undetermined. Germline CDR1 is LGHNA and CDR2 is YSLEER. This CDR3 comprises 15 residues. Deletions cut 0 bases from V and 8 bases from J, with 16 bases between. CDR3 protein: CASSQDGEGMGGYTF. The CDR3 region has the DNA TGCGCCAGCAGCCAAGATGGGGAGGGTATGGGCGGCTACACCTTC.

A note on this clonotype: A clone one base away is much larger, so this may be a read error. The rearrangement joins TRBV7-9 to TRBJ1-1, with 11 bases lining up with TRBD1. The CDR3 runs 16 residues. V was clipped by 5 bases and J by 1 base; unmatched bases: 6. Germline CDR1 SEHNR, CDR2 FQNEAQ (reference sequence). The CDR3: CASSQRTGGWNTEAFF. DNA for the CDR3: TGTGCCAGCAGCCAACGGACAGGGGGCTGGAACACTGAAGCTTTCTTT.

The V gene is TRBV12-3 or TRBV12-4, the J gene TRBJ2-7; 10 bases are shared with TRBD2. The V segment lost 6 bases and the J segment 5 bases; nucleotides outside the gene matches: 10. The CDR3 sequence is 15 residues long. The CDR3 protein is CASSAPPSGGDEQYF. The CDR3 region has the DNA TGTGCCAGCAGCGCCCCTCCTAGCGGGGGCGACGAGCAGTACTTC.

Note on this clonotype: One base away lies a much larger clone, so this may be a sequencing read error. The chain combines TRBV25-1 with TRBJ1-1; unclear D gene. Trimming removed 7 bases at V and 0 bases at J, with 12 bases between. Germline lookup yields CDR1 MGHDK and CDR2 SYGVNS. This CDR3 region has 14 residues. The CDR3 is CASTVGVLNTEAFF. The CDR3 bases are TGTGCCAGCACCGTAGGAGTTTTGAACACTGAAGCTTTCTTT.